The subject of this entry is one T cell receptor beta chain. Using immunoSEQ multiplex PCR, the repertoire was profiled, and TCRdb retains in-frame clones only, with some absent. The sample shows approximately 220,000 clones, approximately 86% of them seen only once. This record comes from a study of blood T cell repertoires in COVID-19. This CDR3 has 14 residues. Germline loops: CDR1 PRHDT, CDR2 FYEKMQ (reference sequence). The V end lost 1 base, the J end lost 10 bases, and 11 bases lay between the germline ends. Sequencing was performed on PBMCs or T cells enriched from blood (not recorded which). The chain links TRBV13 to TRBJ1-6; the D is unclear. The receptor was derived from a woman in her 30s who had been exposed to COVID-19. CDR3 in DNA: TGTGCCAGCAGCTTAGTAGGAGGGAAATCACCCCTCCACTTT. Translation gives CASSLVGGKSPLHF.